The source of this T cell receptor (beta chain) is a study of Ad26.COV2.S vaccination and SARS-CoV-2 variants. For the study at large: The Ad26.COV2.S arm of the COV1001 trial was where the donor was placed.

This table comes from immunoSEQ multiplex PCR, and its TCRdb copy is limited to in-frame clones, with some not included. The table lists about 240,000 clones, more than 75% of them singletons, with about 10% in the top ten. The sample's treatment: 15 to 20 received Ad26.COV2.S at low or high dose, single or two shots; 5 received placebo; per-sample allocation not given. Sampling was done on day 63 after the first vaccine or placebo injection. The germline V gene has CDR1 SQVTM and CDR2 ANQGSEA. The CDR3 covers 15 residues. J lost 7 bases, V lost 4 bases, and 13 bases had no gene match. The gene calls are TRBV29-1 and TRBJ2-1; TRBD1 agrees at 7 bases. The clonotype comes from a person aged 18 to 59 who received the Ad26.COV2.S COVID-19 vaccine or a placebo. The sample in question was peripheral blood, obtained in a trial of Ad26.COV2.S vaccine versus placebo. CDR3: CSVVGQALLTNEQFF. The DNA for the CDR3 is TGCAGCGTTGTCGGACAGGCACTCTTAACGAATGAGCAGTTCTTC.